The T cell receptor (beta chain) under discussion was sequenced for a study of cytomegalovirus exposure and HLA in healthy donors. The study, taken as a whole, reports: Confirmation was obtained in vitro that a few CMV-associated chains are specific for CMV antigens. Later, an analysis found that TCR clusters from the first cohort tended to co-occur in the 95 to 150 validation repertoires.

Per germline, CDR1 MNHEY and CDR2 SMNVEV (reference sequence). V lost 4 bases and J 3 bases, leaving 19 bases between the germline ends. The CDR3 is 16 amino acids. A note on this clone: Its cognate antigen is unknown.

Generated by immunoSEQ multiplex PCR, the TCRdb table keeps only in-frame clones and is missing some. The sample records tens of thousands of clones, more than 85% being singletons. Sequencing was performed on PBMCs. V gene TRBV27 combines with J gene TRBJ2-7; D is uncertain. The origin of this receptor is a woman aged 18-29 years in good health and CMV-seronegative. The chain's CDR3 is CASSSSGRGSLYEQYF. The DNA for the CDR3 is TGTGCCAGCAGTTCCTCCGGTCGTGGTAGCCTCTACGAGCAGTACTTC.